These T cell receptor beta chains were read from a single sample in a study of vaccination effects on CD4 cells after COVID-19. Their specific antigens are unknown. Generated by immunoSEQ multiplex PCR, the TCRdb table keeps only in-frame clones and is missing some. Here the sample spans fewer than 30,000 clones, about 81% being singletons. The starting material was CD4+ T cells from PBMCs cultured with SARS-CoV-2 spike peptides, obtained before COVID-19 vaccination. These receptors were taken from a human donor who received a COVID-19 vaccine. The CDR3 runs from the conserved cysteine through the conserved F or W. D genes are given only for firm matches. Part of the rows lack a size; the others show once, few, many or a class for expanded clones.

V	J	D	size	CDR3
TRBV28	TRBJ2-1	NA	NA	CASSSYNEQFF
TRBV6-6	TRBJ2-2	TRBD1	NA	CASSVTGGVVGELFF
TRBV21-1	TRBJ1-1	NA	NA	CASSSLGEGEDWAFF
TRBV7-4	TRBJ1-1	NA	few	CASELAVMNTEAFF
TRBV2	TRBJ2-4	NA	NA	CASSGTVKNIQYF
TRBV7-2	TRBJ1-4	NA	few	CASSTNGQKNTRGLFF
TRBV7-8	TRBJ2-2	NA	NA	CASSLAGNTGELFF
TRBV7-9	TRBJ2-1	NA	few	CASSLGFYNEQFF
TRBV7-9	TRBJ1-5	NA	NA	CASSLGGGNQPQHF
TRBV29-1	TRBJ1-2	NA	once	CSVPLGGGYGYTF
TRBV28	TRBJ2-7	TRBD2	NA	CASSFSGLGMYEQYF
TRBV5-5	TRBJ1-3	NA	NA	CASSLASVNVNTIYF
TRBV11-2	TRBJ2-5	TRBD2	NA	CASSPGAGGKETQYF
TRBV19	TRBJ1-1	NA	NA	CASSIHGRDYAEAFF
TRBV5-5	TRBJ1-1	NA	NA	CASSRSWDSRMWTEAFF
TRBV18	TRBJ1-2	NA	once	CASSPDGKNYGYTF
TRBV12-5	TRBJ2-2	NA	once	CASGLVELNTGELFF
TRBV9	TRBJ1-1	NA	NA	CASSRGDGTEAFF
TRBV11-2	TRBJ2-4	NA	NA	CASSLDLGTSDKNIQYF
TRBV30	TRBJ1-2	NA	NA	CAWSYPGAHGYTF
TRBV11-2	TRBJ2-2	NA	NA	CASSLTPGGTGELFF
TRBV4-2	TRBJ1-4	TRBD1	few	CASSQDGRGMKKLFF
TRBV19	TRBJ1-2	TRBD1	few	CASSSTGPLGYTF
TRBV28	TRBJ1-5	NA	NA	CASADLGQPQHF
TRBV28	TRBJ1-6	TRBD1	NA	CASRKQGFGSPLHF
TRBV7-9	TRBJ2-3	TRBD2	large	CASSPRGGRGNTDTQYF
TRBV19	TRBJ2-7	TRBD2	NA	CASSMGGKRDEQYF
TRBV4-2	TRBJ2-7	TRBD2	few	CASSLSGGYYEQYF
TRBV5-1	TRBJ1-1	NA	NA	CASSLGSGGTEAFF
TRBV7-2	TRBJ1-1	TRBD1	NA	CASSEQGAAEAFF
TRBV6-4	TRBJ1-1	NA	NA	CARSLQSPKIEAFF
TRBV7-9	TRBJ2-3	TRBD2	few	CASSSGLAGASDTQYF
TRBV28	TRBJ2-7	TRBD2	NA	CASTPEGVAGREQYF
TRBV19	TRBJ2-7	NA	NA	CASSITRDYEQYF
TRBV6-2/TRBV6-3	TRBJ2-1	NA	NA	CASSLRGNEQFF
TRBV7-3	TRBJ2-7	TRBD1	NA	CASSLTGTGAEQYF
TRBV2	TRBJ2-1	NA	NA	CASSGLGPGRHEQFF
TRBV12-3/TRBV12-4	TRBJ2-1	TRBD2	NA	CASRRLAGDEQFF
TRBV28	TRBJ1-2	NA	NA	CASSPSSPPGWTF
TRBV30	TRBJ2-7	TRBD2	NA	CAWSGGGEQYF
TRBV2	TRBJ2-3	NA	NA	CASSEGDTQYF
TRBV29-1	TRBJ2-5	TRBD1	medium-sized	CSVVTGTGGIIETQYF
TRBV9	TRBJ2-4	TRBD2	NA	CASSPPGLAVNIQYF
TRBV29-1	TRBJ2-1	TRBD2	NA	CSTTPSGGYNEQFF